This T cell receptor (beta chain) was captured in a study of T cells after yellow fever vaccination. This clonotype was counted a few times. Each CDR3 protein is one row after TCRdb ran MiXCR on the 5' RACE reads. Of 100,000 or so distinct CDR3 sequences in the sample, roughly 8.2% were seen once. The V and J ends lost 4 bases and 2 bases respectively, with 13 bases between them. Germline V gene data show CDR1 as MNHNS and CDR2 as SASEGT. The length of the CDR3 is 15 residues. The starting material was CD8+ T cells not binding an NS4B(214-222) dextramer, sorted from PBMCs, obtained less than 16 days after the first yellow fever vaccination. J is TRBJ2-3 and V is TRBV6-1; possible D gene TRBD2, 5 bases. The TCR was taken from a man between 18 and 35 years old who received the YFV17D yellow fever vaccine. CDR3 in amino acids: CASSASGFHTDTQYF. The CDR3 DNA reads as TGTGCCAGCAGTGCCAGCGGCTTTCACACAGATACGCAGTATTTT.